The subject of this entry is one T cell receptor (beta chain). Per the authors' pipeline: How many nucleated cells were present was estimated from reference gene primer amplification. The repertoire was sequenced with immunoSEQ multiplex PCR; TCRdb's copy has only in-frame clones and lacks some. That table furnishes V, J and clone size, whereas the DNA furnished D and trimming. The sample comprises more than 150,000 clones, around nine tenths of which are singletons, and around 0.6% rests with the top ten. The sample belongs to a study of blood T cell repertoires in COVID-19. Across the whole study: COVID-19 samples collected from the United States, Italy and Spain covered acute and convalescent phases.

Losses at the gene ends were 3 bases for V and 10 bases for J; bases not matched to a gene: 8. Germline V CDR1 and CDR2: SGDLS, YYNGEE. CDR3 length equals 16 residues. It was during active infection that Seattle patients were enrolled and then longitudinally followed. This rearrangement joins TRBV9 to TRBJ1-6, with TRBD1 matching over 12 bases. The sample consisted of peripheral blood. The source is a man aged 55 to 70 with COVID-19, enrolled during active disease. CDR3 in DNA: TGTGCCAGCAGCGACCGGGACAGGGGGCCGGACTCACCCCTCCACTTT. Its translation is CASSDRDRGPDSPLHF.